This TCR beta chain appears in the sequencing data of a study of tumor and adjacent non-tumor tissue in lung cancer. TCRbeta libraries were built with three rounds of nested PCR, modified from ARM-PCR. TCRdb passed the multiplex PCR reads through MiXCR, listing each CDR3 protein once. The sample lists about 48,000 distinct CDR3 sequences; 64% were seen once. Overall study findings and caveats: Significantly higher TCR diversity was found in tumor than normal lung.

About this clonotype itself: Its antigen is still unknown. A read error may explain this, as a much larger clone is one base away.

In germline, CDR1 is GTSNPN, CDR2 SVGIG (reference sequence). The CDR3 spans 14 residues. V was clipped by 4 bases and J by 7 bases, with 14 bases between them. RNA was extracted from bulk tissue without any cell sorting. Distant lung tissue was collected more than 3 cm away from the tumor edge. The specimen sequenced was distant non-tumor lung tissue. The chain recombines TRBV30 with TRBJ1-6, with D perhaps matching TRBD1 (5 bases). This clonotype was sampled from a woman aged 70 to 79 with non-small cell lung cancer. CDR3 in DNA: TGTGCCTGGATCCGTGGGACGGACAATTCACCCCTCCACTTT. It is translated as CAWIRGTDNSPLHF.